The 32 T cell receptor beta chains reported below all come from one sample, sequenced in a study of T cells expressing NK-cell markers. One entry per CDR3 protein, without DNA, is what TCRdb gives after re-calling the 5' RACE reads. The ten top clones account for 7.3%, within a sample of almost 450,000 distinct CDR3 sequences. The specimen sequenced was blood T cells: a sorted CD56 or NKG2C T cell subset, CD4+ or CD8+ T cells, or bulk PBMC T cells (not recorded which). The receptor source for this set is a woman between 18 and 70 years old in good health.

V gene TRBV20-1 combines with J gene TRBJ2-2; the D call of TRBD2 rests on TCRdb alone, since no DNA is present to check it. The germline CDR1 and CDR2 sequences are DFQATT and SNEGSKA (reference sequence). This CDR3 comprises 13 residues. The CDR3 here is CSVQGEGTGELFF.

V gene TRBV5-1 combines with J gene TRBJ1-1; TCRdb's D gene call, TRBD1, goes unchecked for lack of DNA. The germline CDR1 and CDR2 sequences are SGHRS and YFSETQ. The CDR3 length is 14 residues. The CDR3 loop is CASKTGGVNTEAFF.

V is TRBV15 and J is TRBJ2-5; TCRdb selects TRBD1, and the lack of DNA leaves this call unchecked. From germline, CDR1 is LNHNV and CDR2 YYDKDF (reference sequence). The CDR3 loop spans 14 amino acids. This CDR3 is CATSRDLGTETQYF.

CDR3 residues: CASSLGNRKETQYF. V gene TRBV5-1 combines with J gene TRBJ2-5. The CDR3 runs to 14 residues. The germline gives CDR1 SGHRS, CDR2 YFSETQ.

Here the CDR3 reads CASSLTGRMNTEAFF. V usage is TRBV11-2 and J usage is TRBJ1-1. The CDR3 contains 15 residues. CDR1 is SGHAT, CDR2 FQNNGV, per germline.

The chain has TRBV19 and TRBJ1-1; the D gene TCRdb calls, TRBD1, cannot be checked with no DNA. The CDR3 consists of 13 residues. CDR1 and CDR2 from the germline V gene are LNHDA and SQIVND (reference sequence). The CDR3 is CASGDQGVTEAFF.

The CDR3 loop is CASSAGTGPYEQYF. The gene calls are TRBV19 and TRBJ2-7; TCRdb proposes TRBD1, but this gene call is untestable without DNA. The CDR3 has 14 residues. Germline loops: CDR1 LNHDA, CDR2 SQIVND (reference sequence).

The chain uses TRBV9 and TRBJ2-7; TCRdb selects TRBD2, and the lack of DNA leaves this call unchecked. CDR1 SGDLS and CDR2 YYNGEE come from the germline V gene. CDR3 length equals 14 residues. The CDR3 spells CASSVGSGNYEQYF.

This chain connects TRBV7-2 to TRBJ2-7. The CDR3 consists of 12 residues. Germline V gene data show CDR1 as SGHTA and CDR2 as FQGNSA. The chain's CDR3 is CASSLVAYEQYF.

The V call is TRBV11-2, the J call TRBJ2-3. CDR1 is SGHAT and CDR2 is FQNNGV in the germline V gene. The CDR3 spans 12 residues. CDR3 sequence reads: CASSLARGTQYF.

V usage is TRBV12-3 or TRBV12-4 and J usage is TRBJ2-1; TCRdb outputs TRBD2, but without DNA this stays unchecked. The CDR3 is 16 residues long. CDR3 residues: CASRIPSGDFNNEQFF.

The chain joins TRBV6-2 or TRBV6-3 to TRBJ2-4; TCRdb names TRBD1, which stays unverified in the absence of DNA. CDR1 is MNHEY and CDR2 is SVGEGT in the germline V gene. This CDR3 has 12 amino acids. The CDR3 loop reads CASSLGGNIQYF.

V and J are TRBV20-1 and TRBJ1-3. The CDR3 covers 11 residues. Germline-derived CDR1 and CDR2 are DFQATT and SNEGSKA (reference sequence). Here the CDR3 reads CSARVGNTIYF.

This chain joins TRBV5-5 and TRBJ2-2; TCRdb designates TRBD1, a call that cannot be tested without DNA. Germline CDR1 and CDR2: SGHKS and YYEKEE (reference sequence). The CDR3 consists of 15 residues. This CDR3 reads CASSLSGAYTGELFF.

V gene TRBV6-1 combines with J gene TRBJ2-7. This CDR3 has 13 residues. Germline lookup yields CDR1 MNHNS and CDR2 SASEGT. CDR3 amino acids: CASSLRLFYEQYF.

The chain joins TRBV6-2 or TRBV6-3 to TRBJ2-1; absent DNA, TCRdb's TRBD2 call cannot be checked. The CDR3 runs to 17 residues. The germline V gene has CDR1 MNHEY and CDR2 SVGEGT. CDR3 sequence: CASSQPNAWRGPNEQFF.

This chain joins TRBV5-1 and TRBJ2-6; the D call of TRBD1 rests on TCRdb alone, since no DNA is present to check it. Germline CDR1 reads SGHRS; CDR2 reads YFSETQ. The CDR3 is made up of 16 amino acids. CDR3 loop: CASSPPDRPAANVLTF.

The chain uses TRBV12-3 or TRBV12-4 and TRBJ2-3; TCRdb's D call, TRBD1, is unchecked because there is no DNA. The CDR3 length is 14 residues. The CDR3 reads CASSLGGPSDTQYF.

The chain links TRBV29-1 to TRBJ2-6. The CDR3 loop spans 12 amino acids. CDR1 SQVTM and CDR2 ANQGSEA come from the germline V gene. CDR3 amino acids: CSVEQGANVLTF.

The chain joins TRBV5-1 to TRBJ2-5; the D call of TRBD2 rests on TCRdb alone, since no DNA is present to check it. Germline V lookup: CDR1 SGHRS, CDR2 YFSETQ. CDR3 length equals 12 residues. The CDR3 loop reads CASRRAGETQYF.

The chain combines TRBV7-2 with TRBJ2-1; there is no DNA to check the TCRdb D call of TRBD2. Germline assignment: CDR1 SGHTA and CDR2 FQGNSA. The CDR3 extends over 14 amino acids. The CDR3 reads CASSLRPEGNEQFF.

The V call is TRBV6-5, the J call TRBJ2-1; the TCRdb call, TRBD1, lacks DNA for checking. Germline CDR1 is MNHEY and CDR2 is SVGAGI. The CDR3 runs 15 residues. The CDR3 loop is CASSYVGQTYNEQFF.

CDR3 protein: CASSVGRGDYGYTF. The V call is TRBV9, the J call TRBJ1-2; TCRdb designates TRBD1, a call that cannot be tested without DNA. This CDR3 contains 14 residues. Germline V lookup: CDR1 SGDLS, CDR2 YYNGEE.

The V call is TRBV25-1, the J call TRBJ2-1; TCRdb gives TRBD2 as the D gene, but with no DNA this cannot be confirmed. CDR3 length: 18 amino acids. Per germline, CDR1 MGHDK and CDR2 SYGVNS. The CDR3: CASSETPPAGGYYNEQFF.

V gene TRBV7-2 combines with J gene TRBJ2-7; TCRdb gives TRBD1 as the D gene, but with no DNA this cannot be confirmed. Per germline, CDR1 SGHTA and CDR2 FQGNSA. CDR3 length: 17 amino acids. The CDR3 here is CASSVNRGTTKLYEQYF. Filled out from reference TRBV7-2 and TRBJ2-7, the complete variable domain reads GAGVSQSPSNKVTEKGKDVELRCDPISGHTALYWYRQSLGQGLEFLIYFQGNSAPDKSGLPSDRFSAERTGGSVSTLTIQRTQQEDSAVYLCASSVNRGTTKLYEQYFGPGTRLTVT.

This chain links TRBV6-5 with TRBJ2-7; the TRBD2 assignment by TCRdb is unverifiable without DNA. Germline CDR1 reads MNHEY; CDR2 reads SVGAGI. CDR3 length: 16 amino acids. The CDR3 reads CASSYSTLAGTYEQYF.

The CDR3 here is CASSSDKATGYTF. This sequence joins TRBV18 and TRBJ1-2. The length of the CDR3 is 13 residues. Germline V gene lookup returns CDR1 KGHSH and CDR2 LQKENI.

The rearrangement joins TRBV4-3 to TRBJ2-1; the D call from TCRdb, TRBD1, cannot be confirmed without DNA. Germline V gene lookup returns CDR1 LGHNA and CDR2 YSLEER. The CDR3 is made up of 17 amino acids. This CDR3 is CASSQDVDREGLYEQFF.

V gene TRBV4-2 combines with J gene TRBJ2-5; the TRBD2 assignment by TCRdb is unverifiable without DNA. Germline CDR1 LGHNA, CDR2 YNFKEQ. The CDR3 is 15 residues long. CDR3 loop: CASSLETGGGETQYF.

The V gene is TRBV6-1, the J gene TRBJ2-5; TCRdb reports TRBD2, a call that lacks DNA to check it against. Per germline, CDR1 MNHNS and CDR2 SASEGT. This CDR3 spans 14 amino acids. The CDR3 loop reads CASSQYGGGETQYF.

This chain uses TRBV6-4 with TRBJ2-3; TCRdb outputs TRBD1, but without DNA this stays unchecked. The CDR3 spans 14 residues. The V gene's germline CDR1 is MRHNA and CDR2 SNTAGT. CDR3 residues: CASSRTGGTDTQYF.

V usage is TRBV11-2 and J usage is TRBJ2-5. CDR1 is SGHAT, CDR2 FQNNGV, per germline. This CDR3 contains 11 residues. CDR3 residues: CASRKQETQYF. Variable domain in full (rest from reference TRBV11-2 and TRBJ2-5): EAGVAQSPRYKIIEKRQSVAFWCNPISGHATLYWYQQILGQGPKLLIQFQNNGVVDDSQLPKDRFSAERLKGVDSTLKIQPAKLEDSAVYLCASRKQETQYFGPGTRLLVL.